This T cell receptor beta chain is drawn from a study of PD-1 blockade in classical Hodgkin lymphoma. Regarding the study as a whole: It was CD4+ TCR diversity, not CD8+, that rose significantly by C4D1. Those achieving complete response showed baseline diversity like newly diagnosed patients.

Details on this clone: Antigen specificity is unknown.

Time point denoted: cycle 4 day 1 (C4D1), after 5 to 7 weeks of nivolumab. Patients all relapsed after autologous stem cell transplantation, and there was variation in brentuximab vedotin exposure. Under best response, outcomes were complete response, partial response or progressive disease. Repertoires were generated with immunoSEQ multiplex PCR, while TCRdb's copy carries only in-frame clones and drops some. Among tens of thousands of clones listed, about 85% were seen once. Sequencing was performed on peripheral blood mononuclear cells (PBMCs), taken before the fourth cycle of nivolumab. The TCR originated in a human donor with classical Hodgkin lymphoma.

The CDR3 loop is CASSLTTGVGYSGNTIYF. The CDR3 DNA reads TGTGCCAGCAGCCTGACGACAGGGGTGGGATACTCTGGAAACACCATATATTTT. The chain has TRBV7-9 and TRBJ1-3; TRBD1 agrees at 8 bases. V shed 5 bases, J shed 0 bases, and the junction held 12 bases outside the gene matches. In germline, CDR1 is SEHNR, CDR2 FQNEAQ (reference sequence). The CDR3 extends over 18 amino acids.